Listed below are T cell receptor beta chains from one sample, sequenced in a study of response to subunit inactivated influenza vaccine. TCRdb analysed the RT-PCR reads with MiXCR anew, one entry per CDR3 protein. The data contain about 570,000 distinct CDR3 sequences, approximately 10% of them seen just once; the ten biggest clones take up 9.5% to 12%. The same specimen was also included in a second study, on T cells expressing NK-cell markers.

The specimen comprised PBMCs from blood, sampled on the day of vaccination. The receptors derive from a man aged 45-65 years who received an inactivated influenza vaccine. Both conserved end residues are part of each CDR3. D genes are given only for firm matches. The listing skips clone size in some rows; elsewhere it reads once, few, many or a size class.

>many|.|TRBJ1-1|TRBV27
CASSSMGPRNTEAFF
TGTGCCAGCAGCTCGATGGGACCCAGGAACACTGAAGCTTTCTTT
>few|.|TRBJ2-7|TRBV19
CASTAYVGGWKYF
TGTGCCAGTACCGCCTACGTAGGAGGGTGGAAGTACTTC
>.|.|TRBJ1-2|TRBV5-1
CASSPGQQSYGYTF
TGCGCCAGCAGCCCCGGACAGCAAAGCTATGGCTACACCTTC
>.|.|TRBJ2-4|TRBV20-1
CSARDGTGYIQYF
TGCAGTGCTAGAGATGGAACAGGGTACATTCAGTACTTC
>many|.|TRBJ2-7|TRBV20-1
CSAKFLTSYEQYF
TGCAGTGCTAAGTTCCTCACCTCCTACGAGCAGTACTTC
>few|.|TRBJ2-1|TRBV19
CASSLQLAVANNEQFF
TGTGCCAGTAGTCTGCAGTTAGCAGTCGCAAACAATGAGCAGTTCTTC
>few|.|TRBJ1-6|TRBV20-1
CSARGSRPPLHF
TGCAGTGCTAGAGGATCCAGGCCACCCCTCCACTTT
>few|TRBD1|TRBJ2-7|TRBV12-3/TRBV12-4
CASNQGVYYEQYF
TGTGCCAGCAACCAGGGGGTGTACTACGAGCAGTACTTC
>.|.|TRBJ2-7|TRBV7-9
CASSLGPQTSSYEQYF
TGTGCCAGCAGCTTAGGTCCACAGACTAGCTCCTACGAGCAGTACTTC
>many|TRBD2|TRBJ2-3|TRBV28
CASSPGLGLAGQNTDTQYF
TGTGCCAGCAGCCCAGGTCTCGGTCTAGCGGGGCAAAATACAGATACGCAGTATTTT
>few|.|TRBJ1-1|TRBV20-1
CSAAGDGFNTEAFF
TGCAGTGCTGCCGGGGATGGATTTAACACTGAAGCTTTCTTT
>few|TRBD1|TRBJ2-7|TRBV5-6
CASSLGTGIREYF
TGTGCCAGCAGCTTGGGGACAGGGATTAGGGAGTACTTC
>.|TRBD1|TRBJ2-5|TRBV25-1
CASSTLTGAQETQYF
TGTGCCAGCAGCACTCTGACAGGGGCGCAAGAGACCCAGTACTTC
>.|.|TRBJ2-1|TRBV14
CASSPSRLRYNEQFF
TGTGCCAGCAGCCCATCGCGCCTCAGGTACAATGAGCAGTTCTTC
>.|.|TRBJ2-4|TRBV20-1
CSARDHGIQYF
TGCAGTGCTAGAGATCACGGCATTCAGTACTTC
>.|TRBD2|TRBJ2-1|TRBV6-2/TRBV6-3
CASSYPSTSSFYNEQFF
TGTGCCAGCAGTTACCCCTCGACTAGCAGCTTCTACAATGAGCAGTTCTTC